A single sample is the source of the 28 T cell receptor beta chains below, sequenced in a study of shared T cell receptors in the human thymus (dated by TCRdb to the early 2020s). Library prep was done by the immunoSEQ multiplex PCR assay. Imported from immuneACCESS, the table was reduced by TCRdb to in-frame sequences with V and J called. These copies leave out some clones; in studies compared against another copy, an unresolved V gene accounts for under half, and the cause of the remainder is not known. Here the sample has hundreds of thousands of clones; 70% to 90% occur a single time. The leading ten clones occupy 0.0094% of the sample. The same data also went into a second study, on human thymus T cells.

The source material was thymocytes. The receptor set was obtained from a boy younger than two with a congenital heart defect. Donor details come from another sample of the same person, matched by shared clones.

V gene TRBV5-6 combines with J gene TRBJ1-1; a possible D gene is TRBD1 (6 bases). This CDR3 spans 14 amino acids. Between the trimmed V and J ends, which lost 4 bases and 2 bases, there was a span of 12 bases. The germline gives CDR1 SGHDT, CDR2 YYEEEE. CDR3 bases: TGTGCCAGCAGCGGGCGGGGGCCAAACACTGAAGCTTTCTTT. As protein: CASSGRGPNTEAFF.

This chain uses TRBV4-1 with TRBJ2-2; TRBD1 might be the D (5 bases). The CDR3 has 17 amino acids. Trimming shortened V by 7 bases and J by 1 base, and 19 bases separated the two germline ends. Germline assignment: CDR1 MGHRA and CDR2 YSYEKL. CDR3: CASTHQISRENTGELFF. CDR3 nucleotides: TGCGCCAGCACCCACCAAATTTCCAGGGAGAACACCGGGGAGCTGTTTTTT.

The V call is TRBV5-8, the J call TRBJ1-1, with a possible D match to TRBD1 (6 bases). Germline V gives CDR1 SGHTS, CDR2 YDEGEE. The CDR3 totals 20 residues. V dropped 0 bases and J dropped 0 bases, with 24 bases sitting between them. This CDR3 reads CASSLGWARGGLRVNTEAFF. CDR3 DNA: TGTGCCAGCAGCTTGGGTTGGGCGAGAGGGGGTTTAAGGGTGAACACTGAAGCTTTCTTT.

The V and J genes are TRBV28 and TRBJ1-2; the match to TRBD1 covers 9 bases. After removal of 4 bases from V and 2 bases from J, the junction contained 14 bases not matched to a gene. Germline lookup yields CDR1 MDHEN and CDR2 SYDVKM. The CDR3 contains 18 residues. The CDR3 spells CASSYSGQGTLWNYGYTF. The DNA of the CDR3 is TGTGCCAGCAGTTATTCGGGACAGGGTACGCTATGGAACTATGGCTACACCTTC.

The V gene is TRBV7-2, the J gene TRBJ2-1, with 8 bases identical to TRBD2. This CDR3 region has 17 residues. The J segment lost 7 bases and the V segment lost 5 bases, leaving 16 bases of the junction unmatched. Germline CDR1 SGHTA, CDR2 FQGNSA. CDR3: CASSPRRGSGTGNEQFF. In DNA form, the CDR3 reads TGTGCCAGCAGCCCACGCCGGGGTAGCGGGACCGGGAATGAGCAGTTCTTC.

V and J are TRBV15 and TRBJ2-3; 14 bases are shared with TRBD2. V lost 8 bases to trimming and J lost 5 bases; unmatched junction nucleotides: 12. Germline CDR1 and CDR2: LNHNV and YYDKDF (reference sequence). The CDR3 is 17 residues long. The CDR3 spells CATLPGTSGGRGDTQYF. The CDR3 nucleotides read TGTGCCACCCTTCCCGGGACTAGCGGGGGCAGGGGAGATACGCAGTATTTT.

This clone appeared a single time. The V gene is TRBV6-1, the J gene TRBJ1-2; tentatively, D is TRBD1 (5 bases). Trimming took off 2 bases at V and 1 base at J, with 11 bases between the two ends. Germline V lookup: CDR1 MNHNS, CDR2 SASEGT. This CDR3 comprises 15 residues. The CDR3 spells CASSERDRFNYGYTF. The DNA for the CDR3 is TGTGCCAGCAGTGAACGAGACAGATTTAACTATGGCTACACCTTC.

This clone has a single count. This sequence joins TRBV30 and TRBJ1-2; 9 bases map to TRBD1. Germline-derived CDR1 and CDR2 are GTSNPN and SVGIG (reference sequence). The CDR3 is made up of 12 amino acids. After removal of 5 bases from V and 10 bases from J, the junction contained 8 bases not matched to a gene. The CDR3 DNA is TGTGCCTGGTCCGGGACAGGGCAGGACTACACCTTC. Protein product: CAWSGTGQDYTF.

The chain couples TRBV27 to TRBJ2-3, with 8 bases identical to TRBD2. In germline, CDR1 is MNHEY, CDR2 SMNVEV (reference sequence). The length of the CDR3 is 21 residues. The V gene end was trimmed by 5 bases and the J gene end by 0 bases; junction bases not matched to a gene: 22. CDR3 region: CASSGNLSGTQAGASTDTQYF. CDR3 coding DNA: TGTGCCAGCAGTGGGAACCTATCTGGTACTCAAGCGGGGGCCAGCACAGATACGCAGTATTTT.

The V and J genes are TRBV5-1 and TRBJ2-2; 8 nucleotides line up with TRBD1. The CDR3 consists of 15 residues. V was pared by 1 base and J by 6 bases, with 5 bases of the junction left unmatched. From germline, CDR1 is SGHRS and CDR2 YFSETQ. The CDR3 here is CASSLQQGVPGELFF. CDR3 bases: TGCGCCAGCAGCTTGCAACAGGGGGTCCCCGGGGAGCTGTTTTTT. The full variable domain, completed using reference TRBV5-1 and TRBJ2-2, is KAGVTQTPRYLIKTRGQQVTLSCSPISGHRSVSWYQQTPGQGLQFLFEYFSETQRNKGNFPGRFSGRQFSNSRSEMNVSTLELGDSALYLCASSLQQGVPGELFFGEGSRLTVL.

This clone was counted a single time. V usage is TRBV4-3 and J usage is TRBJ1-5; a weak D match, TRBD1 (6 bases). CDR1 is LGHNA and CDR2 is YSLEER in the germline V gene. V was shortened by 7 bases and J by 1 base, with 17 bases between the two germline ends. CDR3 size: 16 residues. The CDR3 bases are TGCGCCAGCACCCCAAGATACCAGGGGAGCAATCAGCCCCAGCATTTT. Protein sequence: CASTPRYQGSNQPQHF.

V is TRBV27 and J is TRBJ2-3, with 7 bases aligning to TRBD1. Losses at the gene ends were 5 bases for V and 0 bases for J; bases not matched to a gene: 14. Germline CDR1 is MNHEY and CDR2 is SMNVEV (reference sequence). The CDR3 contains 18 residues. Here the CDR3 reads CASSTNDRARFSTDTQYF. For the CDR3, the DNA is TGTGCCAGCAGTACTAACGACAGGGCTCGATTTAGCACAGATACGCAGTATTTT.

This rearrangement joins TRBV4-3 to TRBJ2-7; perhaps TRBD2 as D (5 bases). The CDR3 loop spans 15 amino acids. Germline loops: CDR1 LGHNA, CDR2 YSLEER. The germline V and J ends were trimmed by 1 base and 5 bases, with 15 bases remaining between them. CDR3 residues: CASSQVGRGPDEQYF. CDR3 nucleotide sequence: TGCGCCAGCAGCCAAGTGGGTCGAGGGCCCGACGAGCAGTACTTC.

This clone was counted a single time. The rearrangement links TRBV12-5 to TRBJ2-7; TRBD1 matches at 9 bases. There are 16 residues in the CDR3. V gave up 1 base and J gave up 0 bases; unmatched junction bases: 4. The germline gives CDR1 LGHNT, CDR2 FRNRAP. The CDR3 nucleotides are TGTGCTAGTGGTTTGGATCGGGACAGGGTCTCCTACGAGCAGTACTTC. It translates to CASGLDRDRVSYEQYF.

DNA for the CDR3: TGTGCCAGTAACCGAGGACAGGGGGGTTATGGCTACACCTTC. Protein sequence: CASNRGQGGYGYTF. The rearrangement links TRBV19 to TRBJ1-2; 10 bases are shared with TRBD1. The V and J ends lost 7 bases and 5 bases, in that order; junction bases with no gene match: 7. The CDR3 extends over 14 amino acids. In germline, CDR1 is LNHDA, CDR2 SQIVND (reference sequence).

The table lists this clone with a count of one. The J gene is TRBJ2-2, the V gene TRBV4-3; 9 bases line up with TRBD1. J was trimmed by 0 bases and V by 3 bases; bases with no gene match: 20. Germline V gene lookup returns CDR1 LGHNA and CDR2 YSLEER. The CDR3 runs 22 residues. CDR3 bases: TGCGCCAGCAGCCAGGATGAACAGGGGGCGCGAGTAAATCCCCCGAACACCGGGGAGCTGTTTTTT. This encodes CASSQDEQGARVNPPNTGELFF.

This chain uses TRBV28 with TRBJ1-4, with 11 bases matching TRBD1. The CDR3 has 15 amino acids. V was clipped by 7 bases and J by 7 bases; unmatched bases: 8. CDR1 is MDHEN and CDR2 is SYDVKM in the germline V gene. CDR3 sequence reads: CASTPWTGGGEKLFF. Written as DNA, the CDR3 is TGTGCCAGCACCCCCTGGACAGGGGGCGGTGAAAAACTGTTTTTT.

This clone was detected only once. The chain has TRBV6-4 and TRBJ1-2; TRBD1 matches at 7 bases. CDR1 and CDR2 from the germline V gene are MRHNA and SNTAGT. After removal of 10 bases from V and 3 bases from J, the junction contained 11 bases not matched to a gene. There are 14 residues in the CDR3. CDR3 sequence: CAIRTWGQYYGYTF. The CDR3 DNA reads as TGTGCCATCCGGACCTGGGGACAGTACTATGGCTACACCTTC.

The CDR3 reads CASSQEGFGDRLLVGANVLTF. The CDR3 region has the DNA TGTGCCAGCAGCCAAGAAGGGTTCGGGGACAGGTTGTTAGTTGGGGCCAACGTCCTGACTTTC. The V and J genes are TRBV14 and TRBJ2-6; 8 nucleotides align to TRBD1. The germline V gene has CDR1 SGHDN and CDR2 FVKESK. This CDR3 is built from 21 residues. J lost 3 bases, V lost 0 bases, and 16 bases had no gene match.

The chain links TRBV7-2 to TRBJ1-5, with no clear D. Trimming left V 1 base short and J 5 bases short, with 12 bases between. Germline assignment: CDR1 SGHTA and CDR2 FQGNSA. There are 15 residues in the CDR3. The CDR3 DNA sequence: TGTGCCAGCAGCTTAGACTCCGGGAAACATCAGCCCCAGCATTTT. This gives the protein CASSLDSGKHQPQHF. The variable domain in full, completed from reference TRBV7-2 and TRBJ1-5, reads GAGVSQSPSNKVTEKGKDVELRCDPISGHTALYWYRQSLGQGLEFLIYFQGNSAPDKSGLPSDRFSAERTGGSVSTLTIQRTQQEDSAVYLCASSLDSGKHQPQHFGDGTRLSIL.

The J gene is TRBJ2-7, the V gene TRBV29-1; TRBD1 agrees at 7 bases. V gave up 6 bases and J gave up 0 bases; unmatched junction bases: 2. The germline CDR1 and CDR2 sequences are SQVTM and ANQGSEA. The CDR3 has 12 residues. The CDR3 coding sequence is TGCAGCGTGGGGGACAGCTCCTACGAGCAGTACTTC. Encoded protein: CSVGDSSYEQYF.

J is TRBJ2-2 and V is TRBV11-2; no reliable D call. Trimming cost V 4 bases and J 6 bases, with 6 bases left between them. Germline CDR1 and CDR2: SGHAT and FQNNGV. This CDR3 is built from 12 residues. Here the CDR3 reads CASSSTPGELFF. The CDR3 DNA sequence: TGTGCCAGCAGCTCCACACCCGGGGAGCTGTTTTTT.

The genes are TRBV27 and TRBJ1-6; no clear D. CDR3 length equals 21 residues. V gave up 6 bases and J gave up 0 bases, with 27 bases separating them. Germline CDR1 reads MNHEY; CDR2 reads SMNVEV (reference sequence). CDR3 sequence: CASSPLTFQWASPSYNSPLHF. The CDR3, as DNA: TGTGCCAGCAGCCCACTTACATTCCAGTGGGCATCGCCCTCCTATAATTCACCCCTCCACTTT.

For this clone: The identical CDR3 is also encoded by other nucleotide sequences in the sample. The chain carries TRBV20-1 and TRBJ1-4; perhaps TRBD1 as D (6 bases). Trimming removed 6 bases at V and 6 bases at J, with 8 bases between. The CDR3 extends over 11 amino acids. Germline V lookup: CDR1 DFQATT, CDR2 SNEGSKA (reference sequence). The DNA of the CDR3 is TGCAGTGCCAGGACAGATGAAAAACTGTTTTTT. Translating it yields CSARTDEKLFF.

The rearrangement uses TRBV10-3 and TRBJ1-2; D gene ambiguous. CDR3 size: 13 residues. V shed 0 bases and J shed 8 bases, with 10 bases lying between them. Germline V gene sequence: CDR1 ENHRY, CDR2 SYGVKD. The CDR3 nucleotides read TGTGCCATCAGTGAGTCGGGGAGGGCCGGCTACACCTTC. It specifies CAISESGRAGYTF.

This clone occurred a few times. The chain recombines TRBV19 with TRBJ2-7; perhaps TRBD1 as D (6 bases). V was clipped by 0 bases and J by 3 bases, with 18 bases between them. The germline CDR1 and CDR2 sequences are LNHDA and SQIVND (reference sequence). This CDR3 is built from 17 residues. The CDR3 bases are TGTGCCAGTAGTATAGAGGGCAGGGGCCGGACTCTCTACGAGCAGTACTTC. This translates into CASSIEGRGRTLYEQYF.

The chain joins TRBV5-6 to TRBJ2-7; D is uncertain. Looked up from germline, CDR1 is SGHDT and CDR2 is YYEEEE. This CDR3 has 15 residues. Deletions cut 3 bases from V and 10 bases from J, with 23 bases between. The CDR3 loop is CASSSDGGTSRYQYF. The CDR3 nucleotides are TGTGCCAGCAGCTCCGATGGCGGTACGTCCCGATACCAGTACTTC.

The CDR3 DNA is TGTGCCAGCAGTGACCTTCGGGACAGGGCTTTTTTCGTTAAGTTCTTC. Protein sequence: CASSDLRDRAFFVKFF. The J gene is TRBJ2-1, the V gene TRBV6-1; TRBD1 matches 9 bases. In germline, CDR1 is MNHNS, CDR2 SASEGT. The CDR3 has 16 residues. The junction had 17 bases not matched to a gene; V was cut back by 3 bases and J by 14 bases.